Following are 24 T cell receptor beta chains from one sample sequenced in a study of cytomegalovirus exposure and HLA in healthy donors. PCR was performed using 60 Vbeta and 13 Jbeta primers. The method was immunoSEQ multiplex PCR; TCRdb's version includes in-frame clones alone and lacks a portion of them. The table shows around 170,000 clones, with roughly 85% occurring only once. Sequencing was carried out using PBMCs. The receptors were gathered from a woman aged 40 to 50 in good health and CMV-seronegative.

Only a few counts were recorded for this clone. The J gene is TRBJ1-1, the V gene TRBV6-6; maybe TRBD1 (6 bases). The CDR3 loop spans 14 amino acids. CDR1 is MNHNY, CDR2 SVGAGI, per germline (reference sequence). V lost 1 base and J 3 bases, leaving 9 bases between the germline ends. In DNA, the CDR3 is TGTGCCAGCAGTTACTGGGACACTGACACTGAAGCTTTCTTT. This sequence encodes CASSYWDTDTEAFF.

This clone has just one count. V usage is TRBV15 and J usage is TRBJ1-2; the D gene is possibly TRBD1 (5 bases). Trimming removed 3 bases from V and 1 base from J, with 18 bases in between. The CDR3 spans 17 residues. Germline V CDR1 and CDR2: LNHNV, YYDKDF (reference sequence). The CDR3, as DNA: TGTGCCACCAGCAGCCACCCGGCCCCCGGGGGTAACTATGGCTACACCTTC. Translation: CATSSHPAPGGNYGYTF.

This clone was detected only a few times. This sequence joins TRBV5-6 and TRBJ1-3, with D possibly being TRBD1 (5 bases). The V end lost 0 bases, the J end lost 2 bases, and 12 bases lay between the germline ends. Germline V gene sequence: CDR1 SGHDT, CDR2 YYEEEE. The CDR3 is made up of 16 amino acids. CDR3 DNA: TGTGCCAGCAGCTTGGAGTCCAGGGCTACTGGAAACACCATATATTTT. This encodes CASSLESRATGNTIYF.

The chain carries TRBV7-2 and TRBJ2-5, with a possible D match to TRBD2 (5 bases). The V gene lost 4 bases and the J gene lost 5 bases, with 14 bases spanning the gap. The germline V gene encodes CDR1 SGHTA and CDR2 FQGNSA. This CDR3 has 14 residues. This CDR3 reads CASSSVWPGETQYF. The CDR3 DNA sequence: TGTGCCAGCAGCTCAGTGTGGCCGGGGGAGACCCAGTACTTC.

The chain employs TRBV6-6 and TRBJ2-2, with D possibly being TRBD1 (6 bases). The germline V gene has CDR1 MNHNY and CDR2 SVGAGI (reference sequence). Trimming left V 0 bases short and J 3 bases short, with 11 bases between. This CDR3 has 16 amino acids. Written as DNA, the CDR3 is TGTGCCAGCAGTTACTCGAACCCAGGGGACACCGGGGAGCTGTTTTTT. It translates to CASSYSNPGDTGELFF.

V gene TRBV28 combines with J gene TRBJ2-3; tentatively, D is TRBD1 (6 bases). Per the germline V gene, CDR1 is MDHEN and CDR2 is SYDVKM. The V gene lost 6 bases and the J gene lost 7 bases, with 14 bases spanning the gap. The CDR3 length is 13 residues. CDR3 DNA: TGTGCCAGCAGCTTGGCGAGGGGGAATACGCAGTATTTT. It yields the protein CASSLARGNTQYF. The variable domain in full, completed from reference TRBV28 and TRBJ2-3, reads DVKVTQSSRYLVKRTGEKVFLECVQDMDHENMFWYRQDPGLGLRLIYFSYDVKMKEKGDIPEGYSVSREKKERFSLILESASTNQTSMYLCASSLARGNTQYFGPGTRLTVL.

This rearrangement joins TRBV7-3 to TRBJ2-5, with unresolved D. The CDR3 is 13 residues long. Deletions cut 0 bases from V and 5 bases from J, with 7 bases between. Germline values: CDR1 SGHTA, CDR2 FQGTGA. The chain's CDR3 is CASSLTREETQYF. In DNA, the CDR3 is TGTGCCAGCAGCTTAACTCGTGAGGAGACCCAGTACTTC.

This chain links TRBV6-5 with TRBJ2-1; a weak D match, TRBD2 (6 bases). This CDR3 has 12 amino acids. Trimming took 11 bases from V and 5 from J, leaving 13 bases between them. The V gene's germline CDR1 is MNHEY and CDR2 SVGAGI. In nucleotides, the CDR3 is TGTGCCGCGCGGGACTTTAACAATGAGCAGTTCTTC. Translation gives CAARDFNNEQFF.

The V gene is TRBV5-4, the J gene TRBJ2-7; tentative D call: TRBD1 (6 bases). Germline V CDR1 and CDR2: SGHNT, YYREEE (reference sequence). This CDR3 has 15 amino acids. V gave up 3 bases and J gave up 2 bases, with 15 bases separating them. CDR3 region: CASSWAGALAYEQYF. The CDR3 region has the DNA TGTGCCAGCAGCTGGGCAGGGGCCCTGGCCTACGAGCAGTACTTC.

This chain connects TRBV6-5 to TRBJ2-5; D might be TRBD2 (5 bases). The CDR3 is 15 residues long. Germline CDR1 and CDR2: MNHEY and SVGAGI. V lost 0 bases and J lost 4, with 12 bases in between. This CDR3 reads CASSYSKYRGETQYF. The CDR3 bases are TGTGCCAGCAGTTACTCTAAATACCGGGGAGAGACCCAGTACTTC.

Only one count was recorded for this clone. V gene TRBV28 combines with J gene TRBJ1-2, with TRBD1 identical over 7 bases. CDR1 and CDR2 from the germline V gene are MDHEN and SYDVKM. The CDR3 loop spans 13 amino acids. Trimming at V came to 1 base and at J to 8 bases, leaving 4 bases not matched to a gene. CDR3 in amino acids: CASSLYRGQGYTF. CDR3 coding DNA: TGTGCCAGCAGTTTATACAGGGGCCAAGGCTACACCTTC.

The chain is built from TRBV11-2 and TRBJ1-3; D not certain. Per germline, CDR1 SGHAT and CDR2 FQNNGV. This CDR3 spans 15 amino acids. Trimming took off 6 bases at V and 1 base at J, with 13 bases between the two ends. In DNA form, the CDR3 reads TGTGCCAGCAGTTCGGGTTTTAGGTCTGGAAACACCATATATTTT. As protein: CASSSGFRSGNTIYF.

In this sample, this clone turned up once. This chain uses TRBV4-1 with TRBJ1-2, with D unclear. Germline CDR1 is MGHRA and CDR2 is YSYEKL. The CDR3 is 13 residues long. Trimming removed 0 bases from V and 5 bases from J, with 7 bases in between. Written as DNA, the CDR3 is TGCGCCAGCAGCCAAGACCCGACTTATGGCTACACCTTC. Its translation is CASSQDPTYGYTF.

The chain has TRBV7-2 and TRBJ1-5; D is possibly TRBD1 (5 bases). Germline V gene lookup returns CDR1 SGHTA and CDR2 FQGNSA. Trimming took 4 bases from V and 2 from J, leaving 18 bases between them. This CDR3 contains 17 residues. CDR3 loop: CASSSNIGAWGNQPQHF. The CDR3 DNA reads as TGTGCCAGCAGCTCGAACATAGGGGCCTGGGGCAATCAGCCCCAGCATTTT.

The chain is built from TRBV6-1 and TRBJ2-6; D uncertain. With 0 bases removed from V and 2 bases from J, the gap between germline ends came to 5 bases. This CDR3 has 15 amino acids. Germline-derived CDR1 and CDR2 are MNHNS and SASEGT. The CDR3 nucleotides read TGTGCCAGCAGTGAAGCGACAACTGGGGCCAACGTCCTGACTTTC. Translated, it gives CASSEATTGANVLTF.

This rearrangement joins TRBV6-5 to TRBJ1-1, with a tentative D call TRBD1 (6 bases). The CDR3 totals 15 residues. V was shortened by 2 bases and J by 1 base, with 11 bases between the two germline ends. Germline V lookup: CDR1 MNHEY, CDR2 SVGAGI. The CDR3 region is CASSYGGQRNTEAFF. The CDR3, as DNA: TGTGCCAGCAGTTACGGAGGACAGCGGAACACTGAAGCTTTCTTT.

V usage is TRBV28 and J usage is TRBJ2-1, with 8 bases that match TRBD2. The germline V gene encodes CDR1 MDHEN and CDR2 SYDVKM. With 6 bases clipped from V and 4 bases from J, the junction kept 5 bases outside the gene matches. CDR3 size: 14 residues. The CDR3 loop is CASRLAVLYNEQFF. In DNA form, the CDR3 reads TGTGCCAGCAGACTAGCGGTACTTTACAATGAGCAGTTCTTC.

This clone showed up just a few times. The chain uses TRBV29-1 and TRBJ1-1; perhaps TRBD1 as D (5 bases). V was cut by 7 bases and J by 2 bases, with 11 bases left in between. Germline loops: CDR1 SQVTM, CDR2 ANQGSEA. The CDR3 is 12 amino acids. CDR3 sequence: CSADSSNTEAFF. The CDR3 nucleotides read TGCAGCGCTGACAGTTCAAACACTGAAGCTTTCTTT.

V usage is TRBV4-2 and J usage is TRBJ2-7; D gene ambiguous. V dropped 3 bases and J dropped 3 bases, with 12 bases sitting between them. Per the germline V gene, CDR1 is LGHNA and CDR2 is YNFKEQ. CDR3 size: 14 residues. The DNA of the CDR3 is TGTGCCAGCAGCCAGGCCATCTCGAACTACGAGCAGTACTTC. Amino acid sequence: CASSQAISNYEQYF.

In this sample, this clone turned up once. The V call is TRBV5-4, the J call TRBJ1-2; the match to TRBD1 covers 7 bases. The CDR3 is made up of 14 amino acids. The ends lost 4 bases at V and 8 bases at J; junction bases unmatched: 11. Per germline, CDR1 SGHNT and CDR2 YYREEE (reference sequence). The CDR3 protein is CASSPGMTGFGYTF. In DNA form, the CDR3 reads TGTGCCAGCAGCCCGGGAATGACAGGGTTCGGCTACACCTTC.

The chain joins TRBV27 to TRBJ1-1; possible D gene TRBD1, 6 bases. CDR1 MNHEY and CDR2 SMNVEV come from the germline V gene (reference sequence). Trimming stripped 10 bases from V and 0 bases from J, with 15 bases between. The CDR3 consists of 14 residues. The CDR3: CATKLRGMNTEAFF. CDR3 coding DNA: TGTGCCACCAAGCTTAGGGGGATGAACACTGAAGCTTTCTTT.

J is TRBJ2-7 and V is TRBV30; 9 bases map to TRBD1. This CDR3 spans 14 amino acids. The ends lost 2 bases at V and 5 bases at J; junction bases unmatched: 7. The germline CDR1 and CDR2 sequences are GTSNPN and SVGIG (reference sequence). The CDR3 here is CAWSRTGGNDEQYF. CDR3 bases: TGTGCCTGGAGTCGCACAGGGGGCAACGACGAGCAGTACTTC.

V and J are TRBV6-5 and TRBJ1-2, with TRBD1 matching 7 bases. V dropped 0 bases and J dropped 0; count of bases not matched to a gene: 4. The length of the CDR3 is 16 residues. The germline CDR1 and CDR2 sequences are MNHEY and SVGAGI. The CDR3 loop reads CASSYSPGQPNYGYTF. CDR3 coding DNA: TGTGCCAGCAGTTACTCGCCGGGACAGCCTAACTATGGCTACACCTTC.

The V gene is TRBV10-2, the J gene TRBJ2-3; 13 bases match TRBD2. Germline assignment: CDR1 WSHSY and CDR2 SAAADI. Trimming cost V 10 bases and J 9 bases; bases outside gene matches: 4. This CDR3 has 12 amino acids. The CDR3 is CATGLAGETQYF. CDR3 DNA: TGCGCCACCGGACTAGCGGGGGAAACGCAGTATTTT.